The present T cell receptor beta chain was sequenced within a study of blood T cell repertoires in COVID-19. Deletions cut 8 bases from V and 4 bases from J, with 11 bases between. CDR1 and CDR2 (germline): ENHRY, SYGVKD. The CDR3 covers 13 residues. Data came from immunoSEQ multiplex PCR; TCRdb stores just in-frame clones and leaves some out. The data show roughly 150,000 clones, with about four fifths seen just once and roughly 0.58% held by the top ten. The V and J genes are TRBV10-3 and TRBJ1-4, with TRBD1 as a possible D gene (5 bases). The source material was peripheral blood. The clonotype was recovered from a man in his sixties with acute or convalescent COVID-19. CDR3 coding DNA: TGTGCCATCGGGAGGCAGGGTAATGAAAAACTGTTTTTT. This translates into CAIGRQGNEKLFF.